Below are 29 T cell receptor beta chains sequenced from a single sample in a study of T cell repertoires in cytomegalovirus infection. Each CDR3 protein gets one entry after TCRdb re-called the reads with MiXCR. The sample lists under 850,000 distinct CDR3 sequences, around 35% occurring once. These TCRs' antigens remain unknown. This specimen consisted of cultured PBMCs, obtained from culture after CMV antigen stimulation. Receptors were obtained from a human donor in good health (CMV status not recorded). Some clones in this sample may be carry-over from other donors' samples.

The chain combines TRBV7-6 with TRBJ2-1; D assignment may be TRBD1 or TRBD2 (5 bases each). CDR3 length equals 16 residues. Per germline, CDR1 SGHVS and CDR2 FNYEAQ. V lost 2 bases and J 4 bases, leaving 15 bases between the germline ends. The CDR3 DNA follows: TGTGCCAGCAGCTTACCCCGGGACCATCCTTACAATGAGCAGTTCTTC. Translated: CASSLPRDHPYNEQFF. Full variable domain (outside the CDR3, taken from reference TRBV7-6 and TRBJ2-1): GAGVSQSPRYKVTKRGQDVALRCDPISGHVSLYWYRQALGQGPEFLTYFNYEAQQDKSGLPNDRFSAERPEGSISTLTIQRTEQRDSAMYRCASSLPRDHPYNEQFFGPGTRLTVL.

This clonotype turned up a few times. The chain links TRBV6-5 to TRBJ2-1; 10 bases agree with TRBD2. CDR1 is MNHEY, CDR2 SVGAGI, per germline. This CDR3 region has 15 residues. The ends lost 4 bases at V and 7 bases at J; junction bases unmatched: 7. This chain's CDR3 is CASSSQREGPNEQFF. As DNA, the CDR3 is TGTGCCAGCAGTTCCCAGCGGGAGGGCCCGAATGAGCAGTTCTTC.

This clonotype was seen a handful of times. V is TRBV12-3 or TRBV12-4 and J is TRBJ2-2, with a weak D call TRBD2 (5 bases). V lost 4 bases and J lost 3, with 12 bases in between. The CDR3 consists of 15 residues. The CDR3 protein is CASSYWERDTGELFF. The CDR3 coding sequence is TGTGCCAGCAGTTATTGGGAGAGGGACACCGGGGAGCTGTTTTTT.

The gene calls are TRBV27 and TRBJ1-5, with unresolved D. The V gene's germline CDR1 is MNHEY and CDR2 SMNVEV (reference sequence). The CDR3 runs to 12 residues. The V end was cut by 7 bases, the J end by 4 bases, with 8 bases between. The CDR3 region is CASKDGNQPQHF. The CDR3 region has the DNA TGTGCCAGCAAGGACGGGAATCAGCCCCAGCATTTT.

The genes are TRBV3-1 and TRBJ2-1, with a weak D call TRBD2 (6 bases). CDR1 is LGHDT, CDR2 YNNKEL, per germline (reference sequence). Trimming removed 2 bases from V and 7 bases from J, with 18 bases in between. The CDR3 has 16 amino acids. CDR3 nucleotide sequence: TGTGCCAGCAGCCAAATTATGGGGAGCGGAGGGAATGAGCAGTTCTTC. Translation: CASSQIMGSGGNEQFF.

The V and J genes are TRBV18 and TRBJ2-6, with no clear D. The germline V gene encodes CDR1 KGHSH and CDR2 LQKENI. There are 15 residues in the CDR3. V was cut by 1 base and J by 2 bases, with 6 bases left in between. The chain's CDR3 is CASSPRATGANVLTF. As DNA, the CDR3 is TGTGCCAGCTCACCACGGGCCACTGGGGCCAACGTCCTGACTTTC.

The table lists this clonotype with a few counts. V and J are TRBV4-1 and TRBJ1-5, with TRBD1 identical over 7 bases. J gave up 4 bases and V 0 bases, and 3 bases lay outside the gene matches. From germline, CDR1 is MGHRA and CDR2 YSYEKL. The CDR3 sequence is 15 residues long. CDR3 nucleotide sequence: TGCGCCAGCAGCCAAGAGGACAGGCTAAATCAGCCCCAGCATTTT. This sequence encodes CASSQEDRLNQPQHF.

The J gene is TRBJ2-1, the V gene TRBV19; 7 nucleotides agree with TRBD2. Germline CDR1 is LNHDA and CDR2 is SQIVND (reference sequence). The CDR3 is 14 residues long. V lost 5 bases to trimming and J lost 6 bases; unmatched junction nucleotides: 7. CDR3 DNA: TGTGCCAGTAGTGGCCAGCGGGACGGCAATGAGCAGTTCTTC. Translating it yields CASSGQRDGNEQFF. Supplemented by reference TRBV19 and TRBJ2-1, the full variable domain reads DGGITQSPKYLFRKEGQNVTLSCEQNLNHDAMYWYRQDPGQGLRLIYYSQIVNDFQKGDIAEGYSVSREKKESFPLTVTSAQKNPTAFYLCASSGQRDGNEQFFGPGTRLTVL.

In its sample, this clonotype was seen a few times. V usage is TRBV7-9 and J usage is TRBJ2-7; no clear D. CDR3 length equals 14 residues. The germline gives CDR1 SEHNR, CDR2 FQNEAQ (reference sequence). Deletions cut 7 bases from V and 6 bases from J, with 19 bases between. CDR3 protein: CASIPSTVTGEQYF. Written as DNA, the CDR3 is TGTGCCAGCATACCCTCAACCGTTACTGGCGAGCAGTACTTC.

The chain couples TRBV7-9 to TRBJ2-7; D is unresolved. The V gene lost 2 bases and the J gene lost 6 bases, with 23 bases spanning the gap. CDR1 is SEHNR, CDR2 FQNEAQ, per germline (reference sequence). This CDR3 contains 17 residues. The CDR3 reads CASSLSSVRTNLREQYF. The CDR3 region has the DNA TGTGCCAGCAGCTTATCATCGGTGAGGACGAACCTACGCGAGCAGTACTTC. The variable domain in full, completed from reference TRBV7-9 and TRBJ2-7, reads DTGVSQNPRHKITKRGQNVTFRCDPISEHNRLYWYRQTLGQGPEFLTYFQNEAQLEKSRLLSDRFSAERPKGSFSTLEIQRTEQGDSAMYLCASSLSSVRTNLREQYFGPGTRLTVT.

There are many counts of this clonotype. V usage is TRBV7-2 and J usage is TRBJ2-7, with TRBD2 as a possible D gene (5 bases). The germline V gene has CDR1 SGHTA and CDR2 FQGNSA. Trimming stripped 5 bases from V and 6 bases from J, with 17 bases between. This CDR3 is built from 14 residues. In DNA form, the CDR3 reads TGTGCCAGCAGCCGGACTCACCCTCCCCTCGAGCAGTACTTC. Its protein is CASSRTHPPLEQYF. Supplemented by reference TRBV7-2 and TRBJ2-7, the full variable domain reads GAGVSQSPSNKVTEKGKDVELRCDPISGHTALYWYRQSLGQGLEFLIYFQGNSAPDKSGLPSDRFSAERTGGSVSTLTIQRTQQEDSAVYLCASSRTHPPLEQYFGPGTRLTVT.

CDR3 bases: TGTGCCAGCAGTTCCCTCGCTGACAGGTTTTTTAATTCACCCCTCCACTTT. Its translation is CASSSLADRFFNSPLHF. The chain joins TRBV2 to TRBJ1-6; weak D call: TRBD1 (6 bases). There are 17 residues in the CDR3. Trimming cost V 5 bases and J 6 bases, with 20 bases left between them. Germline V CDR1 and CDR2: SNHLY, FYNNEI.

The chain uses TRBV25-1 and TRBJ1-6, with D unclear. V lost 4 bases, J lost 8 bases, and 9 bases lay in between. This CDR3 spans 13 amino acids. The germline CDR1 and CDR2 sequences are MGHDK and SYGVNS. The CDR3 sequence: CASSVAGDSPLHF. The CDR3 DNA is TGTGCCAGCAGTGTAGCCGGGGATTCACCCCTCCACTTT.

This clonotype was seen more than once but under ten times. The chain joins TRBV6-1 to TRBJ2-7; 14 nucleotides align to TRBD2. The CDR3 runs 17 residues. The germline V gene has CDR1 MNHNS and CDR2 SASEGT. The junction had 10 bases not matched to a gene; V was cut back by 5 bases and J by 4 bases. The CDR3 DNA reads TGTGCCAGCAGTCCTGGACTAGCGGGAGGCCTAGGATACGAGCAGTACTTC. This codes for CASSPGLAGGLGYEQYF.

This clonotype was seen only a few times. The chain is built from TRBV4-1 and TRBJ2-7; TRBD1 agrees at 7 bases. The CDR3 totals 16 residues. Germline CDR1 and CDR2: MGHRA and YSYEKL. The V segment lost 1 base and the J segment 0 bases; nucleotides outside the gene matches: 6. CDR3 bases: TGCGCCAGCAGCCAAGTCGACGCAGGGGGCTCCTACGAGCAGTACTTC. It encodes CASSQVDAGGSYEQYF.

This clonotype came up a few times. V usage is TRBV4-2 and J usage is TRBJ1-6; no definite D call. This CDR3 spans 15 amino acids. Germline lookup yields CDR1 LGHNA and CDR2 YNFKEQ. V was pared by 1 base and J by 6 bases, with 10 bases between. CDR3 protein: CASSQAEGSNSPLHF. CDR3 DNA: TGTGCCAGCAGCCAAGCGGAAGGGAGTAATTCACCCCTCCACTTT.

The chain links TRBV19 to TRBJ2-1; the match to TRBD1 covers 7 bases. Looked up from germline, CDR1 is LNHDA and CDR2 is SQIVND (reference sequence). V trimming: 5 bases; J trimming: 5 bases; junction bases outside the gene matches: 6. The CDR3 loop spans 14 amino acids. The CDR3 sequence is CASSDMTGNNEQFF. The DNA of the CDR3 is TGTGCCAGTAGTGACATGACAGGGAACAATGAGCAGTTCTTC.

This clonotype was counted a few times. The V gene is TRBV6-1, the J gene TRBJ2-7; D possibly matches TRBD1 or TRBD2 (7 bases each). Trimming stripped 4 bases from V and 5 bases from J, with 18 bases between. Germline V lookup: CDR1 MNHNS, CDR2 SASEGT. The length of the CDR3 is 15 residues. CDR3 protein: CASSAVGRGGNEQYF. The CDR3 nucleotides are TGTGCCAGCAGTGCGGTGGGCAGGGGGGGCAACGAGCAGTACTTC.

There are a few counts of this clonotype. CDR3 protein: CASSISDRVGGYTF. The CDR3 DNA reads as TGTGCCAGCAGCATCTCGGACAGGGTCGGCGGCTACACCTTC. This chain uses TRBV12-3 or TRBV12-4 with TRBJ1-2; 8 nucleotides match TRBD1. CDR3 length: 14 amino acids. V shed 6 bases, J shed 8 bases, and the junction held 11 bases outside the gene matches.

The sample holds a few counts of this clonotype. The chain joins TRBV7-8 to TRBJ1-5, with D perhaps TRBD1 (5 bases). Germline CDR1 reads SGHVS; CDR2 reads FQNEAQ. This CDR3 contains 14 residues. The V gene lost 4 bases and the J gene lost 3 bases, with 10 bases spanning the gap. The CDR3 coding sequence is TGTGCCAGCAGCTGGGGCCTCTACAATCAGCCCCAGCATTTT. Protein product: CASSWGLYNQPQHF.

This clonotype was seen more than once but under ten times. The chain uses TRBV7-2 and TRBJ2-7; no clear D gene. Per the germline V gene, CDR1 is SGHTA and CDR2 is FQGNSA. V dropped 1 base and J dropped 5 bases, with 6 bases sitting between them. The CDR3 spans 12 residues. The CDR3 DNA reads as TGTGCCAGCAGCTTAGATCAGGACGAGCAGTACTTC. It yields the protein CASSLDQDEQYF.

This rearrangement joins TRBV24-1 to TRBJ2-2; D gene uncertain. V lost 4 bases and J lost 4, with 12 bases in between. The CDR3 is made up of 15 amino acids. CDR1 and CDR2 (germline): KGHDR, SFDVKD. In DNA, the CDR3 is TGTGCCACCAGTGAACCAAGGGATACCACCGGGGAGCTGTTTTTT. Translation gives CATSEPRDTTGELFF.

The gene calls are TRBV5-4 and TRBJ2-7; D unclear. The CDR3 spans 14 residues. V was pared by 0 bases and J by 7 bases, with 14 bases between. Germline V lookup: CDR1 SGHNT, CDR2 YYREEE (reference sequence). The CDR3 protein is CASSLEGPGGEQYF. Written as DNA, the CDR3 is TGTGCCAGCAGCTTGGAAGGGCCAGGTGGGGAGCAGTACTTC. Looking up the rest from reference TRBV5-4 and TRBJ2-7 gives the full variable domain: ETGVTQSPTHLIKTRGQQVTLRCSSQSGHNTVSWYQQALGQGPQFIFQYYREEENGRGNFPPRFSGLQFPNYSSELNVNALELDDSALYLCASSLEGPGGEQYFGPGTRLTVT.

The CDR3 spells CASGGFENSPLHF. The CDR3 DNA sequence: TGTGCCAGCGGGGGTTTTGAAAATTCACCCCTCCACTTT. The genes are TRBV2 and TRBJ1-6, with a tentative D call TRBD1 (5 bases). Looked up from germline, CDR1 is SNHLY and CDR2 is FYNNEI. Trimming took off 8 bases at V and 7 bases at J, with 12 bases between the two ends. The CDR3 has 13 residues. Supplemented by reference TRBV2 and TRBJ1-6, the full variable domain reads EPEVTQTPSHQVTQMGQEVILRCVPISNHLYFYWYRQILGQKVEFLVSFYNNEISEKSEIFDDQFSVERPDGSNFTLKIRSTKLEDSAMYFCASGGFENSPLHFGNGTRLTVT.

A few counts support this clonotype. V usage is TRBV7-9 and J usage is TRBJ1-4; D is undetermined. CDR1 is SEHNR, CDR2 FQNEAQ, per germline (reference sequence). The CDR3 runs 16 residues. The V and J ends lost 1 base and 2 bases respectively, with 11 bases between them. In DNA, the CDR3 is TGTGCCAGCAGCTTAGAGGCTTTGAGTACTAATGAAAAACTGTTTTTT. Protein product: CASSLEALSTNEKLFF.

This sequence joins TRBV7-2 and TRBJ1-3; D gene unclear. The CDR3 sequence is 13 residues long. Trimming removed 5 bases at V and 4 bases at J, with 9 bases between. In germline, CDR1 is SGHTA, CDR2 FQGNSA. The CDR3, as DNA: TGTGCCAGCAGCGCCAGGTGGGGAAACACCATATATTTT. This gives the protein CASSARWGNTIYF.

The table lists this clonotype with many counts. The V and J genes are TRBV7-8 and TRBJ2-1; possibly TRBD1 for D (6 bases). The V end lost 4 bases, the J end lost 4 bases, and 20 bases lay between the germline ends. The CDR3 totals 17 residues. Germline-derived CDR1 and CDR2 are SGHVS and FQNEAQ. The DNA of the CDR3 is TGTGCCAGCAGCTCAACAAGGGGCGGACAGCCTTACAATGAGCAGTTCTTC. It specifies CASSSTRGGQPYNEQFF.

This clonotype was seen a few times. V is TRBV11-2 and J is TRBJ1-1; 7 bases line up with TRBD1. The J segment lost 6 bases and the V segment lost 4 bases, leaving 8 bases of the junction unmatched. Looked up from germline, CDR1 is SGHAT and CDR2 is FQNNGV. CDR3 length equals 14 residues. CDR3 loop: CASSSGRGVSEAFF. CDR3 sequence (DNA): TGTGCCAGCAGCTCGGGCAGGGGGGTTTCTGAAGCTTTCTTT.

The chain uses TRBV5-4 and TRBJ1-6; 7 bases align to TRBD1. This CDR3 contains 14 residues. Germline CDR1 is SGHNT and CDR2 is YYREEE (reference sequence). Trimming took 5 bases from V and 10 from J; bases not matched to a gene: 9. The DNA for the CDR3 is TGTGCCAGCAGGTTTTCAGGGGGATCATCACCCCTCCACTTT. The encoded protein is CASRFSGGSSPLHF.